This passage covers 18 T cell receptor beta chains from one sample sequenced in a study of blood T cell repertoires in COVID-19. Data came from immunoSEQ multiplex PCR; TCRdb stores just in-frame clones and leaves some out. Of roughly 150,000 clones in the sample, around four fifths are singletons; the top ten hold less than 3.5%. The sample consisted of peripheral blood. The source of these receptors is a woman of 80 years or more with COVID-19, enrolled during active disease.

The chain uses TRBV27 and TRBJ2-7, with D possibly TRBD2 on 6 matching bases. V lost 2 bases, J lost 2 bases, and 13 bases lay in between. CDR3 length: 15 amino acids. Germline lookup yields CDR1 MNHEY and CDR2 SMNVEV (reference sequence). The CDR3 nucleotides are TGTGCCAGCAGTTTAAGAACGCGGGACCCCTACGAGCAGTACTTC. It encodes CASSLRTRDPYEQYF.

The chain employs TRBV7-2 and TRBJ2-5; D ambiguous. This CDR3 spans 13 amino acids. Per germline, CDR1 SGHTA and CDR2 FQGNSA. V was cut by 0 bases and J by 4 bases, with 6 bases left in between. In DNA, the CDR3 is TGTGCCAGCAGCTTAGCGCGGCGAGAGACCCAGTACTTC. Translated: CASSLARRETQYF. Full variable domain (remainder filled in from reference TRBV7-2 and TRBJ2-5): GAGVSQSPSNKVTEKGKDVELRCDPISGHTALYWYRQSLGQGLEFLIYFQGNSAPDKSGLPSDRFSAERTGGSVSTLTIQRTQQEDSAVYLCASSLARRETQYFGPGTRLLVL.

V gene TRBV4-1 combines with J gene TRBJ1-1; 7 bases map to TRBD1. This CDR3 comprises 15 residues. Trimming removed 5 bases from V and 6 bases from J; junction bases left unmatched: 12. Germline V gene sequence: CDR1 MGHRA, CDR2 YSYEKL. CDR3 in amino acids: CASSSRTGGSAEAFF. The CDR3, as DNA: TGCGCCAGCAGCAGTAGGACAGGCGGCTCGGCTGAAGCTTTCTTT.

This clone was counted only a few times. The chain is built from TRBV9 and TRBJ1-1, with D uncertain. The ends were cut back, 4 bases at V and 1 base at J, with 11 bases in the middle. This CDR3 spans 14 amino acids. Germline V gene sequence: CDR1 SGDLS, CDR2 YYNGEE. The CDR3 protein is CASSRNSANTEAFF. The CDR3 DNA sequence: TGTGCCAGCAGCAGGAACAGTGCGAACACTGAAGCTTTCTTT.

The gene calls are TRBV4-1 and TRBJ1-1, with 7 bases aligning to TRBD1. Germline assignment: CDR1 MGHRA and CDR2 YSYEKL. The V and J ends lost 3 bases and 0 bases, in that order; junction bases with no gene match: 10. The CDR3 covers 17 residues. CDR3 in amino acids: CASSHPITGAMNTEAFF. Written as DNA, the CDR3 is TGCGCCAGCAGCCATCCTATAACAGGGGCTATGAACACTGAAGCTTTCTTT.

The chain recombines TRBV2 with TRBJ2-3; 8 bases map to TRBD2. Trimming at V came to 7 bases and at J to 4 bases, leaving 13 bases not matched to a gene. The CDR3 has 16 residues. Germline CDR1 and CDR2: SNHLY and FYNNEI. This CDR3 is CASTSLVRGGSDTQYF. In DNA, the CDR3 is TGTGCCAGCACCAGCCTGGTTCGGGGGGGCTCAGATACGCAGTATTTT.

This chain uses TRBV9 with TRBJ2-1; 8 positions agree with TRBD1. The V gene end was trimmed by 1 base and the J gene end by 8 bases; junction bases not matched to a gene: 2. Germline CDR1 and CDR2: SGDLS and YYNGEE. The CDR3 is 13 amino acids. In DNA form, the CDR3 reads TGTGCCAGCAGCGTACCAGGGGGCCATGAGCAGTTCTTC. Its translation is CASSVPGGHEQFF. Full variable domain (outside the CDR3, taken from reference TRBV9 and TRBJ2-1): DSGVTQTPKHLITATGQRVTLRCSPRSGDLSVYWYQQSLDQGLQFLIQYYNGEERAKGNILERFSAQQFPDLHSELNLSSLELGDSALYFCASSVPGGHEQFFGPGTRLTVL.

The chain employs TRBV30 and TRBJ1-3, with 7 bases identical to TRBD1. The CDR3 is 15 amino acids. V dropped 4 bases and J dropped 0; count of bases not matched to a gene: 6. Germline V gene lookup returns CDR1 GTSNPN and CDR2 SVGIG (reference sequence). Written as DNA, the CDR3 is TGTGCCTGGAACCGACAGGGAAACTCTGGAAACACCATATATTTT. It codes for CAWNRQGNSGNTIYF.

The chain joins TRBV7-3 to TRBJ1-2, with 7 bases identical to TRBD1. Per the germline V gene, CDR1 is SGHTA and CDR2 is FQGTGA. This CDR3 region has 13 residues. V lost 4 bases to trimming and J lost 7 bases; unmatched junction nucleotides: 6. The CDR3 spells CASSSTGSAGYTF. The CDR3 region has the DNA TGTGCCAGCAGCTCGACAGGGTCCGCTGGCTACACCTTC.

CDR3 bases: TGTGCCAGCAGCTTAGTATCTGGGGCCAACGTCCTGACTTTC. It is translated as CASSLVSGANVLTF. The chain recombines TRBV11-2 with TRBJ2-6, with D unresolved. With 1 base removed from V and 1 base from J, the gap between germline ends came to 2 bases. Germline-derived CDR1 and CDR2 are SGHAT and FQNNGV. The CDR3 loop spans 14 amino acids.

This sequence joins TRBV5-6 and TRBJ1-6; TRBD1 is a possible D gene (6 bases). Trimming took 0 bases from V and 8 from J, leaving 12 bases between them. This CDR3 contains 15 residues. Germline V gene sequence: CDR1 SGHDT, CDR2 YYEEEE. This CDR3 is CASSLVRGWDSPLHF. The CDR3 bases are TGTGCCAGCAGCTTGGTCAGGGGTTGGGATTCACCCCTCCACTTT.

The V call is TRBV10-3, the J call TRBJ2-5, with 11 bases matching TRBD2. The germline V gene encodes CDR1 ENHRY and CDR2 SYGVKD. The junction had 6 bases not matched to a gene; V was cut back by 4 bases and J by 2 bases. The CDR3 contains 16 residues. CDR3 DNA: TGTGCCATCAGTGGGGGCCTAGCGGGGGGTCAAGAGACCCAGTACTTC. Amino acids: CAISGGLAGGQETQYF.

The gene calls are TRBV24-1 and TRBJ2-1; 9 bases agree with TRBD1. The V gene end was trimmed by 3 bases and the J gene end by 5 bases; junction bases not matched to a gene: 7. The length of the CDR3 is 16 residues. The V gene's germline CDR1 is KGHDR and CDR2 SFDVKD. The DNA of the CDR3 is TGTGCCACCAGTGATCCCGGGACAGGGATCGACAATGAGCAGTTCTTC. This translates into CATSDPGTGIDNEQFF.

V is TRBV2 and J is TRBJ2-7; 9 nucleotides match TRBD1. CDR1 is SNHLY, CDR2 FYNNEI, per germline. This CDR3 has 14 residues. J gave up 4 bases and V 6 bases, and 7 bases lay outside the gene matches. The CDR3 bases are TGTGCCAGCAGGAAGGACAGGGGTTCGTACGAGCAGTACTTC. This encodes CASRKDRGSYEQYF. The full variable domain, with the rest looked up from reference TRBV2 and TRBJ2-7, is EPEVTQTPSHQVTQMGQEVILRCVPISNHLYFYWYRQILGQKVEFLVSFYNNEISEKSEIFDDQFSVERPDGSNFTLKIRSTKLEDSAMYFCASRKDRGSYEQYFGPGTRLTVT.

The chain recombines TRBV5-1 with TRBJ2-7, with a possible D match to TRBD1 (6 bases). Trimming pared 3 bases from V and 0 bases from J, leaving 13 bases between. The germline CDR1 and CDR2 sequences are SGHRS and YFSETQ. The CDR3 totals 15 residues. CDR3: CASSSGTLSSYEQYF. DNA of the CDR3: TGCGCCAGCAGCTCGGGGACACTGTCCTCCTACGAGCAGTACTTC.

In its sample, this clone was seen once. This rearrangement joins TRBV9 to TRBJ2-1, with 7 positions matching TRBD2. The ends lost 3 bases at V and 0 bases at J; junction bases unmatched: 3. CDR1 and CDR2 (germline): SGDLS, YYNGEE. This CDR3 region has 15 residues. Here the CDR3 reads CASSATSASYNEQFF. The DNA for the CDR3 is TGTGCCAGCAGCGCAACTAGCGCCTCCTACAATGAGCAGTTCTTC.

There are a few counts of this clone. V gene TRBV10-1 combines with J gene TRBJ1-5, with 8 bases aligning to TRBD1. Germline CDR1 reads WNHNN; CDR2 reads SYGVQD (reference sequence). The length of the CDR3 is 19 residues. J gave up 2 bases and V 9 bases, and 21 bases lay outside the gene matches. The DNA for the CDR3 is TGCGCCAGACCAGAGGGGCAGGGGGCCTTGAATTGGCGCAATCAGCCCCAGCATTTT. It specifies CARPEGQGALNWRNQPQHF.

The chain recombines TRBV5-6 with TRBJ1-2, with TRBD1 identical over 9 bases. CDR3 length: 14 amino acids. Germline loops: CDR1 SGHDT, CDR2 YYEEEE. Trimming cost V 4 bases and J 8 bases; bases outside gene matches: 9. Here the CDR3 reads CASSPVDRGRGYTF. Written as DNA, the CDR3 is TGTGCCAGCAGCCCCGTGGACAGGGGACGCGGCTACACCTTC.